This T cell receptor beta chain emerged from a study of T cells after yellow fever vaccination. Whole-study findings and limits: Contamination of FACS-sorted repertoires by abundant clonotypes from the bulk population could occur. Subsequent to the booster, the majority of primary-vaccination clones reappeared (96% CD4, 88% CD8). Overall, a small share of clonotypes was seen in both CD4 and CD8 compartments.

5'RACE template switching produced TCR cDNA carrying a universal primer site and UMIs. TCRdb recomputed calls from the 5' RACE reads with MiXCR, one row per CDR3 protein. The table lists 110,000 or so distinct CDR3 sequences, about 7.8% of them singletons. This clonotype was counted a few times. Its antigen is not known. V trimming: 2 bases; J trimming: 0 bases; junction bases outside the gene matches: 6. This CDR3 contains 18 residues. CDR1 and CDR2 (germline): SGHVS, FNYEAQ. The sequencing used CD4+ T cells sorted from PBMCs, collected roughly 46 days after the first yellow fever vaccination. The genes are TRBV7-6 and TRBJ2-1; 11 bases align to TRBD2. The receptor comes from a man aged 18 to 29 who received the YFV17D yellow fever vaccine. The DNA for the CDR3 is TGTGCCAGCAGCTTAACTAGCGGGGGCCTAAGCTCCTACAATGAGCAGTTCTTC. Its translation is CASSLTSGGLSSYNEQFF.